This T cell receptor (beta chain) was obtained from a study of blood T cell repertoires in COVID-19. As for the study in general: PBMCs, B-cell-depleted T cells, or T cells were the source of the cDNA or gDNA that made up the material.

This clone was found once. TCRdb's copy holds only in-frame clones and misses some; the assay was immunoSEQ multiplex PCR. The sample consists of more than 200,000 clones, 85% to 90% of them appearing once. Germline CDR1 is KGHSH and CDR2 is LQKENI. The length of the CDR3 is 15 residues. J was trimmed by 6 bases and V by 3 bases; bases with no gene match: 5. This clonotype originated in a man aged 80 or over with acute or convalescent COVID-19. Source material: peripheral blood. The chain carries TRBV18 and TRBJ2-1, with 10 bases matching TRBD1. The CDR3 bases are TGTGCCAGCTCACCTCGGACAGGGGGGATCAATGAGCAGTTCTTC. This gives the protein CASSPRTGGINEQFF.